This TCR beta chain was captured by sequencing in a study of T cell repertoires in aging, cancer and after chemotherapy. Study conclusions and caveats: Immunological memory after chemotherapy cannot be judged from the repertoire data. In cancer patients, declining TCR diversity with age involved lost richness and lost evenness. Median generation probability rose over the chemotherapy interval in each cancer cohort, suggesting rebound thymic output.

Rearranged V-D-J TRB sequences were amplified with a mixed TRB-A/B primer pool. One entry per CDR3 protein, called by TCRdb with MiXCR from the multiplex PCR reads. The sample contains under 8,500 distinct CDR3 sequences, less than 35% of which appear only once. The template was genomic DNA from peripheral blood, not RNA. The CDR3 consists of 15 residues. V lost 1 base, J lost 1 base, and 10 bases lay in between. Looked up from germline, CDR1 is LGHNA and CDR2 is YSLEER. In regard to this clonotype: Its specificity is not known.

The chain joins TRBV4-3 to TRBJ1-2; no definite D call. The sample comprised blood. This TCR came from a human donor in good health. CDR3 in amino acids: CASSQASGFNYGYTF. In DNA form, the CDR3 reads TGCGCCAGCAGCCAAGCTTCAGGTTTTAACTATGGCTACACCTTC.